This entry lists 25 T cell receptor beta chains sequenced from one sample in a study of identical twins. Each CDR3 protein gets one entry after TCRdb re-called the 5' RACE reads with MiXCR. Of nearly 650,000 distinct CDR3 sequences listed, 7.1% are singletons. This same sample was also taken into another study, of yellow fever vaccine responses in identical twins.

What was sequenced was PBMCs. These receptors were collected from a woman aged 18-30 years in good health.

This clonotype was recorded at least ten times. The chain uses TRBV12-3 or TRBV12-4 and TRBJ1-1, with a tentative D call TRBD1 (6 bases). The CDR3 loop spans 15 amino acids. The V and J ends lost 0 bases and 1 base respectively, with 9 bases between them. Here the CDR3 DNA reads TGTGCCAGCAGTTTAGCCCGGACAGCGAACACTGAAGCTTTCTTT. It translates to CASSLARTANTEAFF.

This chain joins TRBV29-1 and TRBJ2-6; D uncertain. Germline V lookup: CDR1 SQVTM, CDR2 ANQGSEA. Trimming removed 2 bases from V and 3 bases from J, with 14 bases in between. The CDR3 is 16 residues long. CDR3 region: CSVENRVLSGANVLTF. Written as DNA, the CDR3 is TGCAGCGTTGAAAACCGGGTGTTGAGTGGGGCCAACGTCCTGACTTTC.

The rearrangement joins TRBV6-2 or TRBV6-3 to TRBJ2-3; 7 nucleotides align to TRBD2. The germline V gene has CDR1 MNHEY and CDR2 SVGEGT. The CDR3 is made up of 16 amino acids. The V gene end was trimmed by 6 bases and the J gene end by 7 bases; junction bases not matched to a gene: 16. As DNA, the CDR3 is TGTGCCAGCAGCTACCGCCTAGCGGACGGTGGTTATACGCAGTATTTT. Translation gives CASSYRLADGGYTQYF.

This clonotype has a handful of counts. The chain employs TRBV14 and TRBJ2-4, with D perhaps matching TRBD1 (5 bases). The CDR3 contains 14 residues. Trimming removed 1 base at V and 7 bases at J, with 11 bases between. Per the germline V gene, CDR1 is SGHDN and CDR2 is FVKESK. CDR3 sequence (DNA): TGTGCCAGCAGCCAAGTAAAGGGGATGAACATTCAGTACTTC. Translated: CASSQVKGMNIQYF.

The table lists this clonotype with many counts. The V gene is TRBV5-1, the J gene TRBJ2-1, with a tentative D call TRBD2 (6 bases). Between the trimmed V and J ends, which lost 2 bases and 6 bases, there was a span of 12 bases. Germline-derived CDR1 and CDR2 are SGHRS and YFSETQ. This CDR3 contains 14 residues. This chain's CDR3 is CASSFGGLSNEQFF. Written as DNA, the CDR3 is TGCGCCAGCAGCTTTGGAGGACTATCCAATGAGCAGTTCTTC.

The table lists this clonotype with many counts. The chain combines TRBV6-4 with TRBJ2-1; 7 nucleotides align to TRBD2. CDR1 and CDR2 from the germline V gene are MRHNA and SNTAGT. This CDR3 region has 15 residues. With 5 bases clipped from V and 5 bases from J, the junction kept 9 bases outside the gene matches. The chain's CDR3 is CASSPGAGSHNEQFF. The DNA of the CDR3 is TGTGCCAGCAGTCCGGGAGCGGGGTCCCACAATGAGCAGTTCTTC.

This clonotype was found a few times. V is TRBV4-2 and J is TRBJ2-7; D is perhaps TRBD2 (5 bases). V lost 0 bases, J lost 0 bases, and 12 bases lay in between. Germline lookup yields CDR1 LGHNA and CDR2 YNFKEQ. The CDR3 spans 16 residues. The CDR3 spells CASSQESSTPSYEQYF. CDR3 DNA: TGTGCCAGCAGCCAAGAATCTAGCACGCCCTCCTACGAGCAGTACTTC.

This clonotype showed up just a few times. This chain connects TRBV20-1 to TRBJ2-7; 8 bases align to TRBD1. This CDR3 contains 12 residues. The V segment lost 3 bases and the J segment 6 bases; nucleotides outside the gene matches: 4. CDR1 DFQATT and CDR2 SNEGSKA come from the germline V gene (reference sequence). The CDR3 spells CSASKQGGEQYV. CDR3 nucleotide sequence: TGCAGTGCTAGTAAACAGGGGGGCGAGCAGTACGTC.

At least ten counts were recorded for this clonotype. CDR3 region: CASKPNPNTGELFF. CDR3 in DNA: TGTGCCAGTAAACCGAATCCCAACACCGGGGAGCTGTTTTTT. The chain combines TRBV2 with TRBJ2-2; no clear D. The germline CDR1 and CDR2 sequences are SNHLY and FYNNEI. V lost 9 bases and J 2 bases, leaving 13 bases between the germline ends. The CDR3 has 14 amino acids.

The chain is built from TRBV5-1 and TRBJ2-7, with D maybe TRBD2 (7 bases). The ends were cut back, 4 bases at V and 5 bases at J, with 19 bases in the middle. The CDR3 runs to 15 residues. Germline values: CDR1 SGHRS, CDR2 YFSETQ. CDR3 region: CASSPQAQGRDEQYF. CDR3 nucleotides: TGCGCCAGCAGCCCCCAAGCGCAGGGGAGGGACGAGCAGTACTTC.

This clonotype came up many times. The V and J genes are TRBV7-3 and TRBJ2-1; D is unresolved. Per the germline V gene, CDR1 is SGHTA and CDR2 is FQGTGA. Trimming shortened V by 0 bases and J by 7 bases, and 7 bases separated the two germline ends. This CDR3 is 13 amino acids long. The CDR3 is CASSLTAINEQFF. The CDR3 region has the DNA TGTGCCAGCAGCTTAACGGCAATTAATGAGCAGTTCTTC.

In its sample, this clonotype was seen a few times. This rearrangement joins TRBV7-9 to TRBJ2-5, with D unclear. The CDR3 is made up of 14 amino acids. Trimming shortened V by 1 base and J by 4 bases, and 10 bases separated the two germline ends. Germline V gene sequence: CDR1 SEHNR, CDR2 FQNEAQ (reference sequence). This CDR3 is CASSLEWSGETQYF. The CDR3 coding sequence is TGTGCCAGCAGCTTAGAGTGGTCGGGAGAGACCCAGTACTTC.

This clonotype was counted ten times or more. The chain carries TRBV4-1 and TRBJ2-1; the D gene is possibly TRBD2 (5 bases). With 1 base removed from V and 10 bases from J, the gap between germline ends came to 5 bases. CDR1 and CDR2 from the germline V gene are MGHRA and YSYEKL. The CDR3 covers 11 residues. CDR3 loop: CASSQGEEQFF. The CDR3 nucleotides are TGCGCCAGCAGCCAAGGGGAGGAGCAGTTCTTC.

In this sample, this clonotype turned up a few times. The chain couples TRBV20-1 to TRBJ2-7; 8 bases match TRBD2. This CDR3 contains 16 residues. V lost 4 bases, J lost 2 bases, and 13 bases stayed unmatched. Germline CDR1 reads DFQATT; CDR2 reads SNEGSKA (reference sequence). The chain's CDR3 is CSAKNVAGGFTYEQYF. The CDR3 bases are TGCAGTGCTAAGAACGTGGCGGGAGGATTTACCTACGAGCAGTACTTC.

This clonotype was observed many times. The chain is built from TRBV7-8 and TRBJ2-1; D may be TRBD2 (6 bases). V was trimmed by 1 base and J by 5 bases, leaving 9 bases between them. CDR1 and CDR2 from the germline V gene are SGHVS and FQNEAQ. The CDR3 length is 14 residues. The chain's CDR3 is CASSLDPGDNEQFF. In DNA form, the CDR3 reads TGTGCCAGCAGCTTAGATCCGGGGGACAATGAGCAGTTCTTC.

This clonotype was seen more than once but under ten times. V gene TRBV15 combines with J gene TRBJ2-7; the D call may be TRBD1 or TRBD2 (5 bases each). Looked up from germline, CDR1 is LNHNV and CDR2 is YYDKDF (reference sequence). Trimming shortened V by 5 bases and J by 0 bases, and 14 bases separated the two germline ends. The CDR3 has 15 residues. CDR3 sequence: CATSVGTGSSYEQYF. In nucleotides, the CDR3 is TGTGCCACCAGCGTTGGGACGGGAAGCTCCTACGAGCAGTACTTC.

This clonotype showed up many times. The genes are TRBV5-1 and TRBJ2-1, with TRBD2 matching 12 bases. The CDR3 is 15 residues long. Unmatched junction bases numbered 4, after V lost 1 base and J lost 8 bases. Germline V gene data show CDR1 as SGHRS and CDR2 as YFSETQ. CDR3 coding DNA: TGCGCCAGCAGCTTGAGACTAGCGGGAGAGTATGAGCAGTTCTTC. Amino acids: CASSLRLAGEYEQFF.

This chain connects TRBV6-2 or TRBV6-3 to TRBJ2-3, with 9 bases that match TRBD2. CDR3 length: 15 amino acids. CDR1 is MNHEY and CDR2 is SVGEGT in the germline V gene. J lost 4 bases, V lost 6 bases, and 8 bases had no gene match. This CDR3 reads CASRPLAGRSDTQYF. CDR3 bases: TGTGCCAGCAGACCGCTAGCGGGAAGGTCAGATACGCAGTATTTT.

The rearrangement uses TRBV10-3 and TRBJ1-1, with D uncertain. The CDR3 extends over 14 amino acids. Germline V lookup: CDR1 ENHRY, CDR2 SYGVKD. V lost 6 bases to trimming and J lost 1 base, with 12 bases between them. For the CDR3, the DNA is TGTGCCATCAGGGTCGGACTGCAGAACACTGAAGCTTTCTTT. Protein: CAIRVGLQNTEAFF.

The CDR3 region has the DNA TGTGCCACCAGTGATCCCGAGGACTCTAGCGTTGAGCAGTTCTTC. This sequence encodes CATSDPEDSSVEQFF. The gene calls are TRBV24-1 and TRBJ2-1, with TRBD2 as a possible D gene (6 bases). Germline CDR1 reads KGHDR; CDR2 reads SFDVKD. This CDR3 region has 15 residues. Trimming cost V 3 bases and J 9 bases, with 17 bases left between them.

This clonotype was seen a few times. The chain uses TRBV14 and TRBJ2-7; no definite D call. Germline V gene sequence: CDR1 SGHDN, CDR2 FVKESK. The CDR3 runs 13 residues. Trimming stripped 0 bases from V and 5 bases from J, with 8 bases between. CDR3 DNA: TGTGCCAGCAGCCAAGAGATGCCCCACGAGCAGTACTTC. It codes for CASSQEMPHEQYF. The complete variable domain, with remaining parts taken from reference TRBV14 and TRBJ2-7, reads EAGVTQFPSHSVIEKGQTVTLRCDPISGHDNLYWYRRVMGKEIKFLLHFVKESKQDESGMPNNRFLAERTGGTYSTLKVQPAELEDSGVYFCASSQEMPHEQYFGPGTRLTVT.

This clonotype was counted many times. The chain combines TRBV12-3 or TRBV12-4 with TRBJ1-1; D may be TRBD1 (6 bases). The ends were cut back, 0 bases at V and 10 bases at J, with 18 bases in the middle. This CDR3 region has 15 residues. The CDR3: CASSLAEDQGFLAFF. Written as DNA, the CDR3 is TGTGCCAGCAGTTTAGCGGAGGACCAGGGGTTTTTAGCTTTCTTT.

This sequence joins TRBV5-1 and TRBJ1-1, with 7 bases aligning to TRBD1. CDR1 and CDR2 from the germline V gene are SGHRS and YFSETQ. The V segment lost 4 bases and the J segment 7 bases; nucleotides outside the gene matches: 7. The CDR3 loop spans 13 amino acids. CDR3 residues: CASSPPGTDEAFF. The CDR3 DNA reads as TGCGCCAGCAGCCCACCAGGGACAGATGAAGCTTTCTTT.

This clonotype was counted at least ten times. This chain connects TRBV3-1 to TRBJ1-2; 7 bases align to TRBD1. The junction had 14 bases not matched to a gene; V was cut back by 5 bases and J by 5 bases. CDR1 and CDR2 from the germline V gene are LGHDT and YNNKEL (reference sequence). This CDR3 comprises 16 residues. For the CDR3, the DNA is TGTGCCAGCAGCGTGAACCCGGACAGGATCCTATATGGCTACACCTTC. Its translation: CASSVNPDRILYGYTF.

There are a few counts of this clonotype. V and J are TRBV7-3 and TRBJ2-1, with TRBD2 identical over 8 bases. Germline V gene lookup returns CDR1 SGHTA and CDR2 FQGTGA. This CDR3 comprises 13 residues. The trim removed 6 bases at V and 15 bases at J, leaving 13 bases unmatched. The CDR3 protein is CASSQGLSGNRFF. DNA of the CDR3: TGTGCCAGCAGTCAAGGGCTTAGCGGGAATAGGTTCTTC. The entire variable domain, with the rest obtained from reference TRBV7-3 and TRBJ2-1, is as follows: GAGVSQTPSNKVTEKGKYVELRCDPISGHTALYWYRQSLGQGPEFLIYFQGTGAADDSGLPNDRFFAVRPEGSVSTLKIQRTERGDSAVYLCASSQGLSGNRFFGPGTRLTVL.